This is a list of T cell receptor beta chains from one sample in a study of blood T cell repertoires in COVID-19. The assay was immunoSEQ multiplex PCR, and TCRdb's table has in-frame clones only and misses some. Here the sample spans under 250,000 clones, around 83% being singletons. The sequenced sample consisted of PBMCs or T cells enriched from blood (not recorded which). These receptors were taken from a woman aged 40 to 50 with acute COVID-19. CDR3s include the opening cysteine and the closing phenylalanine or tryptophan. The order of the fields is J gene, V gene, CDR3 protein.

>TRBJ1-6|TRBV7-9
CASRWDILDSLHF
>TRBJ1-3|TRBV5-4
CASSFGSGNTIYF
>TRBJ2-7|TRBV2
CASSDRRNGHEQYF
>TRBJ2-4|TRBV18
CASSPPGTVAKNIQYF
>TRBJ1-1|TRBV20-1
CSARTPREAFF
>TRBJ1-4|TRBV27
CASRRYRGISEKLFF
>TRBJ2-2|TRBV24-1
CATSALDRINTGELFF
>TRBJ1-2|TRBV14
CASSLDKFNYGYTF
>TRBJ1-2|TRBV20-1
CSASAPAQGYGYTF
>TRBJ1-5|TRBV7-3
CASRRDSNQPQHF
>TRBJ2-1|TRBV4-1
CASSQLPGLAGSSSYNEQFF
>TRBJ1-3|TRBV12-3/TRBV12-4
CASSLPGNTIYF
>TRBJ2-1|TRBV4-1
CASSQDWGPYNEQFF
>TRBJ2-1|TRBV29-1
CSEIGPTDNEQFF
>TRBJ2-4|TRBV27
CASSPTWGGRNIQYF
>TRBJ1-2|TRBV19
CASSPGGTAYTF
>TRBJ1-1|TRBV5-1
CASSDRGRGNTEAFF
>TRBJ2-2|TRBV7-9
CASSPPGLAFNTGELFF
>TRBJ1-5|TRBV28
CASSLQGGNQPQHF
>TRBJ2-7|TRBV2
CASSEARLYEQYF
>TRBJ2-1|TRBV12-3/TRBV12-4
CASSQLGYNEQFF
>TRBJ1-4|TRBV4-3
CASSIGQRIEELFF
>TRBJ2-2|TRBV6-2/TRBV6-3
CASSYFVGGTGELFF
>TRBJ2-1|TRBV10-2
CASRGEGGGVNEQFF
>TRBJ1-2|TRBV7-2
CASSFTGITGYTF
>TRBJ2-2|TRBV3-1/TRBV3-2
CASNSQRRERDSGELFF
>TRBJ1-5|TRBV28
CASSPTGLPQHF
>TRBJ1-2|TRBV18
CASSPTQDKGNYGYTF
>TRBJ1-2|TRBV6-2/TRBV6-3
CASSTDTSYGYTF
>TRBJ2-7|TRBV28
CASSQGQGRLYEQYF
>TRBJ1-1|TRBV19
CASSVWAGANTEAFF
>TRBJ2-5|TRBV7-7
CASSPGLAGGQETQYF